This T cell receptor (beta chain) was found in a study of CD8 T cells in ankylosing spondylitis. Germline V gives CDR1 SGHVS, CDR2 FQNEAQ. This CDR3 region has 16 residues. V dropped 5 bases and J dropped 1; count of bases not matched to a gene: 4. Notes on the study in general: The clones that were linked to disease were reported to be significantly enriched in matched synovial fluid samples from ankylosing spondylitis patients. Researchers report that disease-linked clones proved CD8+ and relatively rare in peripheral blood. Characteristic, it appeared, of ankylosing spondylitis blood was a TCR beta motif of about eight highly homologous variants.

In making TCR beta libraries, quantitative 5'-RACE with molecular barcodes was used. TCRdb itself ran the 5' RACE reads through MiXCR, one entry per CDR3 protein. The sample has 35,000 to 45,000 distinct CDR3 sequences, roughly 9.6% seen once. Ten or more counts support this clonotype. No antigen is known for it. The material sequenced was blood, either unsorted or a sorted T cell fraction (not recorded which). The origin of this receptor is a male donor with ankylosing spondylitis or in good health (not recorded which). The rearrangement uses TRBV7-8 and TRBJ2-3, with 12 positions matching TRBD2. CDR3 sequence: CASSEGLAGRTDTQYF. CDR3 in DNA: TGTGCCAGCAGCGAGGGACTAGCGGGCCGCACAGATACGCAGTATTTT.